The T cell receptor (beta chain) described here comes from a study of T cell responses to AZD1222 COVID-19 vaccine. Study conclusions and caveats: Close to half of all spike-specific TCRs reportedly target regions of the variants that are unmutated. Samples come after the peak T cell response, not at day 14.

Using immunoSEQ multiplex PCR, the repertoire was profiled, and TCRdb retains in-frame clones only, with some absent. The sample shows under 200,000 clones, 88% of them seen only once. This CDR3 has 15 amino acids. Per the germline V gene, CDR1 is SGHNT and CDR2 is YYREEE (reference sequence). V dropped 0 bases and J dropped 4 bases, with 12 bases sitting between them. To note about this clone: Its antigen is currently unknown.

The TCR comes from an adult who received the AZD1222 COVID-19 vaccine. Material: peripheral blood, obtained 28 days after the second AZD1222 dose. The chain employs TRBV5-4 and TRBJ2-3; no clear D. The CDR3 loop is CASSLDIPEADTQYF. In DNA, the CDR3 is TGTGCCAGCAGCTTGGATATCCCCGAGGCAGATACGCAGTATTTT.